Each of the 22 T cell receptor beta chains below was sequenced from the same sample in a study of cytomegalovirus exposure and HLA in healthy donors (TCRdb year 2017). Library construction relied on the immunoSEQ multiplex PCR assay. For the multiplex PCR, a mixture combining 60 forward primers for TCR Vbeta segments and 13 reverse primers for TCR Jbeta segments was used. TCRdb mirrors the immuneACCESS table, restricted to in-frame sequences. Some clones are absent from its copies; in checked studies, under half trace to an unresolved V gene, and the reason for the others is unknown. Across this sample there are around 200,000 clones, with approximately 88% seen only once. The ten largest clones represent around 3% of the sample. The sample consisted of PBMCs. The source is a woman aged 50 to 60 in good health and CMV-seropositive.

The chain links TRBV11-1 to TRBJ1-2; D call uncertain. Germline CDR1 reads SGHAT; CDR2 reads FQDESV (reference sequence). The CDR3 consists of 17 residues. Trimming left V 3 bases short and J 2 bases short, with 19 bases between. As DNA, the CDR3 is TGTGCCAGCAGCTTCTTTGGACTTCCAGTCAACAACTATGGCTACACCTTC. Translated: CASSFFGLPVNNYGYTF. The full variable domain, with the rest looked up from reference TRBV11-1 and TRBJ1-2, is EAEVAQSPRYKITEKSQAVAFWCDPISGHATLYWYRQILGQGPELLVQFQDESVVDDSQLPKDRFSAERLKGVDSTLKIQPAELGDSAMYLCASSFFGLPVNNYGYTFGSGTRLTVV.

The chain is built from TRBV18 and TRBJ1-6; possible D gene TRBD1, 5 bases. The germline V and J ends were trimmed by 6 bases and 10 bases, with 16 bases remaining between them. The CDR3 extends over 14 amino acids. CDR1 and CDR2 (germline): KGHSH, LQKENI. This chain's CDR3 is CASSATQGRSPLHF. The CDR3 region has the DNA TGTGCCAGCTCCGCGACGCAGGGAAGATCACCCCTCCACTTT.

This rearrangement joins TRBV9 to TRBJ2-3, with D perhaps TRBD2 (5 bases). V lost 0 bases, J lost 6 bases, and 5 bases lay in between. The length of the CDR3 is 12 residues. Germline assignment: CDR1 SGDLS and CDR2 YYNGEE. The CDR3 here is CASSVGGDTQYF. The CDR3 DNA reads as TGTGCCAGCAGCGTAGGCGGGGATACGCAGTATTTT.

CDR3 region: CASSGTRSSGNTIYF. The CDR3 bases are TGCGCCAGCAGTGGGACTAGGAGCTCTGGAAACACCATATATTTT. This chain uses TRBV10-1 with TRBJ1-3, with D uncertain. CDR1 is WNHNN, CDR2 SYGVQD, per germline (reference sequence). CDR3 length: 15 amino acids. V lost 4 bases to trimming and J lost 0 bases, with 10 bases between them.

As to this clone: A read error may produce the germline difference seen at one junction end. The chain employs TRBV27 and TRBJ2-2; TRBD2 matches at 10 bases. The CDR3 has 16 residues. The germline gives CDR1 MNHEY, CDR2 SMNVEV (reference sequence). The CDR3 DNA is TGTGCCAACAGTCCCGGACTAGCGGCTAACACCGGGGAGCTGTTTTTT. This encodes CANSPGLAANTGELFF.

This clone was counted only a few times. This chain connects TRBV4-1 to TRBJ2-3; TRBD2 matches at 9 bases. Looked up from germline, CDR1 is MGHRA and CDR2 is YSYEKL. CDR3 length: 15 residues. The J segment lost 2 bases and the V segment lost 3 bases, leaving 3 bases of the junction unmatched. CDR3 residues: CASSQGLAVTDTQYF. The DNA for the CDR3 is TGCGCCAGCAGCCAGGGACTAGCAGTCACAGATACGCAGTATTTT.

The chain employs TRBV10-3 and TRBJ2-7; 9 nucleotides align to TRBD1. V was pared by 9 bases and J by 0 bases, with 9 bases of the junction left unmatched. The CDR3 extends over 15 amino acids. Germline-derived CDR1 and CDR2 are ENHRY and SYGVKD. In DNA, the CDR3 is TGTGCCATATCCGTGGGGACAGGGTACTCCTACGAGCAGTACTTC. Translated, it gives CAISVGTGYSYEQYF.

J is TRBJ2-7 and V is TRBV29-1; TRBD1 matches 7 bases. The CDR3 spans 13 residues. CDR1 is SQVTM, CDR2 ANQGSEA, per germline. Unmatched junction bases numbered 7, after V lost 6 bases and J lost 2 bases. CDR3: CSVRLTGTYEQYF. CDR3 nucleotides: TGCAGCGTCCGCCTGACAGGGACCTACGAGCAGTACTTC.

This chain connects TRBV7-2 to TRBJ1-5; D unresolved. Trimming took off 1 base at V and 4 bases at J, with 5 bases between the two ends. Germline V lookup: CDR1 SGHTA, CDR2 FQGNSA. This CDR3 has 13 amino acids. The CDR3 region is CASSLVANQPQHF. CDR3 nucleotide sequence: TGTGCCAGCAGCTTAGTAGCGAATCAGCCCCAGCATTTT.

The chain employs TRBV6-5 and TRBJ2-1; 8 bases agree with TRBD2. There are 15 residues in the CDR3. The germline CDR1 and CDR2 sequences are MNHEY and SVGAGI. J was trimmed by 9 bases and V by 6 bases; bases with no gene match: 13. CDR3 in amino acids: CASRPAGGAKSEQFF. The CDR3 DNA follows: TGTGCCAGCAGGCCCGCGGGGGGTGCCAAATCTGAGCAGTTCTTC.

To note about this clone: Germline and junction disagree at one end, which may indicate a read error. The gene calls are TRBV7-3 and TRBJ2-5, with 13 nucleotides matching TRBD2. Germline lookup yields CDR1 SGHTA and CDR2 FQGTGA. The CDR3 spans 15 residues. CDR3 sequence reads: CASSVTGLAGETQYF. In nucleotides, the CDR3 is TGTGCCAGCAGCGTAACGGGACTAGCGGGGGAGACCCAGTACTTC.

Worth noting for this clone: The germline gene is not matched at one end of the junction; a read error may be the cause. The chain has TRBV7-9 and TRBJ2-7; a possible D gene is TRBD1 (5 bases). The CDR3 consists of 14 residues. Germline-derived CDR1 and CDR2 are SEHNR and FQNEAQ (reference sequence). The CDR3 DNA follows: TGTTCCAGCAGTCCATTTGGGGCCCCCAACGAGCAGTACTTC. Protein product: CSSSPFGAPNEQYF.

This clone came up a few times. This chain connects TRBV6-5 to TRBJ1-5; D is unresolved. Between the trimmed V and J ends, which lost 0 bases and 7 bases, there was a span of 7 bases. The CDR3 contains 13 residues. CDR1 is MNHEY, CDR2 SVGAGI, per germline. The CDR3 is CASSYSLVQPQHF. The CDR3 bases are TGTGCCAGCAGTTACTCCCTAGTCCAGCCCCAGCATTTT.

This clone appeared once. The chain joins TRBV5-1 to TRBJ2-5, with 7 positions matching TRBD1. Looked up from germline, CDR1 is SGHRS and CDR2 is YFSETQ. The CDR3 is 15 amino acids. With V trimmed by 4 bases and J by 0 bases, 6 bases remained unmatched. DNA for the CDR3: TGCGCCAGCAGCAGATACAGGGGCAACCAAGAGACCCAGTACTTC. Translation: CASSRYRGNQETQYF.

J is TRBJ2-1 and V is TRBV28; 9 bases match TRBD2. Germline V gives CDR1 MDHEN, CDR2 SYDVKM. The CDR3 runs to 15 residues. V lost 5 bases, J lost 3 bases, and 5 bases stayed unmatched. In DNA, the CDR3 is TGTGCCAGCAGTAATGCGGGGGGGAACTACAATGAGCAGTTCTTC. Translated, it gives CASSNAGGNYNEQFF.

As regards this clone: Additional DNA sequences in this sample encode the identical CDR3. The chain links TRBV6-5 to TRBJ1-1; a weak D match, TRBD1 (5 bases). Germline V gives CDR1 MNHEY, CDR2 SVGAGI. The CDR3 contains 13 residues. V gave up 5 bases and J gave up 0 bases, with 7 bases separating them. The CDR3, as DNA: TGTGCCAGCAGTCGGACACTGAACACTGAAGCTTTCTTT. This encodes CASSRTLNTEAFF.

This chain uses TRBV2 with TRBJ2-7, with D perhaps TRBD2 (5 bases). CDR1 and CDR2 from the germline V gene are SNHLY and FYNNEI. The CDR3 totals 11 residues. The germline V and J ends were trimmed by 6 bases and 5 bases, with 8 bases remaining between them. This CDR3 is CASRTTNEQYF. As DNA, the CDR3 is TGTGCCAGCAGGACTACTAACGAGCAGTACTTC.

This sequence joins TRBV6-1 and TRBJ2-1, with D possibly TRBD1 on 5 matching bases. The CDR3 is made up of 11 amino acids. V was trimmed by 7 bases and J by 4 bases, leaving 5 bases between them. CDR1 and CDR2 from the germline V gene are MNHNS and SASEGT. This chain's CDR3 is CASTGYNEQFF. CDR3 DNA: TGTGCCAGCACAGGGTACAATGAGCAGTTCTTC.

The rearrangement uses TRBV5-1 and TRBJ1-5; maybe TRBD1 (5 bases). From germline, CDR1 is SGHRS and CDR2 YFSETQ. Between the trimmed V and J ends, which lost 0 bases and 0 bases, there was a span of 10 bases. The CDR3 has 16 residues. The CDR3 bases are TGCGCCAGCAGCTTGGGAGGAGGGGATAGCAATCAGCCCCAGCATTTT. Its protein product is CASSLGGGDSNQPQHF.

The rearrangement links TRBV7-8 to TRBJ2-7; D is perhaps TRBD1 (6 bases). CDR3 size: 11 residues. V was pared by 1 base and J by 9 bases, with 7 bases between. Germline loops: CDR1 SGHVS, CDR2 FQNEAQ. The CDR3 nucleotides are TGTGCCAGCAGCTTAGGAGGGGGGCAGTACTTC. Its translation: CASSLGGGQYF.

A remark on this clone: At one boundary the junction diverges from the germline segment, which might be a read error. The gene calls are TRBV7-8 and TRBJ1-4; 9 bases line up with TRBD1. CDR1 and CDR2 from the germline V gene are SGHVS and FQNEAQ. There are 15 residues in the CDR3. The CDR3 reads CAGSLGTGGGEKLFF. In DNA, the CDR3 is TGTGCCGGCAGCTTAGGAACAGGGGGCGGAGAAAAACTGTTTTTT.

Concerning this clone itself: Compared with germline, one end of the junction differs, possibly owing to a read error. V usage is TRBV2 and J usage is TRBJ2-6, with TRBD1 as a possible D gene (6 bases). This CDR3 region has 15 residues. Germline CDR1 is SNHLY and CDR2 is FYNNEI. The CDR3 here is CATGTPARGTNVLTF. CDR3 DNA: TGTGCCACAGGGACACCCGCCCGTGGGACCAACGTCCTGACTTTC.